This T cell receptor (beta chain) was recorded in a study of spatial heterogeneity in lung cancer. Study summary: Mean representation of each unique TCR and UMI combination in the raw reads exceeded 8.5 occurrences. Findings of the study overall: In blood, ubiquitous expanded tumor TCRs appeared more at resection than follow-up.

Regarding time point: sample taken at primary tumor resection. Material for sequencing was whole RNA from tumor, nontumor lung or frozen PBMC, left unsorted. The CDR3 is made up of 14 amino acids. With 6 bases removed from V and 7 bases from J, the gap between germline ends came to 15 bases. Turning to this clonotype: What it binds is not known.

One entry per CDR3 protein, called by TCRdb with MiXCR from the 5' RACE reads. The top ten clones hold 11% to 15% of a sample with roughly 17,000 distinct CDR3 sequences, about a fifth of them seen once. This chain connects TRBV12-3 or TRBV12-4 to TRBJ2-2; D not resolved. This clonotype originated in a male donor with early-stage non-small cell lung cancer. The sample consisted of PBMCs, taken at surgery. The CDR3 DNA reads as TGTGCCAGCAGCCCGCCACCTGGGCACGGGGAGCTGTTTTTT. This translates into CASSPPPGHGELFF.